One and the same sample provided the 15 T cell receptor beta chains below, sequenced in a study of T cell changes during pregnancy in multiple sclerosis. Data came from immunoSEQ multiplex PCR; TCRdb stores just in-frame clones and leaves some out. The table shows about 76,000 clones, with approximately 90% occurring only once. The specimen comprised peripheral blood, sampled in the first trimester of pregnancy. The receptors originated from a female donor in good health, enrolled as a control in a pregnancy study.

The rearrangement uses TRBV4-1 and TRBJ2-5; D possibly corresponds to TRBD2 (5 bases). Germline V gene lookup returns CDR1 MGHRA and CDR2 YSYEKL. V was cut by 4 bases and J by 1 base, with 13 bases left in between. The CDR3 has 15 amino acids. The CDR3, as DNA: TGCGCCAGCAGCCCCATTGAGGGCGTCCAAGAGACCCAGTACTTC. This sequence encodes CASSPIEGVQETQYF.

This clone was observed a few times. The genes are TRBV6-4 and TRBJ2-2, with D perhaps matching TRBD2 (6 bases). V was pared by 4 bases and J by 4 bases, with 13 bases between. There are 15 residues in the CDR3. From germline, CDR1 is MRHNA and CDR2 SNTAGT. The CDR3 loop is CASSAGLESTGELFF. CDR3 nucleotides: TGTGCCAGCAGTGCGGGACTTGAGTCCACCGGGGAGCTGTTTTTT.

The chain recombines TRBV5-1 with TRBJ1-4; D gene unclear. This CDR3 has 14 residues. CDR1 and CDR2 from the germline V gene are SGHRS and YFSETQ. The V and J ends lost 1 base and 0 bases respectively, with 4 bases between them. The CDR3: CASSLSATNEKLFF. CDR3 nucleotide sequence: TGCGCCAGCAGCTTGTCTGCAACTAATGAAAAACTGTTTTTT.

The chain links TRBV28 to TRBJ2-2; 13 bases are a match to TRBD2. V lost 5 bases to trimming and J lost 10 bases; unmatched junction nucleotides: 16. Germline V gene data show CDR1 as MDHEN and CDR2 as SYDVKM. The CDR3 runs to 18 residues. CDR3: CASSPPPGLAGLSSELFF. For the CDR3, the DNA is TGTGCCAGCAGTCCCCCTCCGGGACTAGCGGGACTAAGTTCGGAGCTGTTTTTT. Looking up the rest from reference TRBV28 and TRBJ2-2 gives the full variable domain: DVKVTQSSRYLVKRTGEKVFLECVQDMDHENMFWYRQDPGLGLRLIYFSYDVKMKEKGDIPEGYSVSREKKERFSLILESASTNQTSMYLCASSPPPGLAGLSSELFFGEGSRLTVL.

The chain carries TRBV6-6 and TRBJ1-3; tentatively, D is TRBD1 (6 bases). The germline V gene encodes CDR1 MNHNY and CDR2 SVGAGI (reference sequence). The CDR3 consists of 14 residues. V gave up 6 bases and J gave up 0 bases, with 9 bases separating them. CDR3 in amino acids: CASRQGGSGNTIYF. The CDR3 region has the DNA TGTGCCAGCAGACAAGGGGGCTCTGGAAACACCATATATTTT.

This sequence joins TRBV14 and TRBJ1-2; 8 nucleotides match TRBD1. V was clipped by 4 bases and J by 5 bases; unmatched bases: 6. Germline CDR1 SGHDN, CDR2 FVKESK. The CDR3 covers 14 residues. CDR3 nucleotide sequence: TGTGCCAGCAGCCCCCAGGGGGCCCGTTATGGCTACACCTTC. This gives the protein CASSPQGARYGYTF.

The genes are TRBV2 and TRBJ2-1; 10 bases agree with TRBD2. J lost 6 bases, V lost 4 bases, and 6 bases had no gene match. This CDR3 has 15 residues. The germline CDR1 and CDR2 sequences are SNHLY and FYNNEI. The DNA for the CDR3 is TGTGCCAGCAGTGTCCCTAGCGGGAGAGGCAATGAGCAGTTCTTC. Its protein is CASSVPSGRGNEQFF.

CDR3 in amino acids: CASSPHQRLLMMPGELFF. The CDR3 DNA sequence: TGTGCCAGCAGTCCTCATCAACGACTCCTTATGATGCCCGGGGAGCTGTTTTTT. The chain is built from TRBV27 and TRBJ2-2, with unresolved D. This CDR3 contains 18 residues. Deletions cut 5 bases from V and 6 bases from J, with 25 bases between. Germline V gene data show CDR1 as MNHEY and CDR2 as SMNVEV (reference sequence).

J is TRBJ2-3 and V is TRBV2; the match to TRBD1 covers 7 bases. Germline V gene lookup returns CDR1 SNHLY and CDR2 FYNNEI. The V segment lost 6 bases and the J segment 8 bases; nucleotides outside the gene matches: 5. The CDR3 has 12 amino acids. The DNA for the CDR3 is TGTGCCAGCAGGACAGGGAGAGGTACGCAGTATTTT. This gives the protein CASRTGRGTQYF.

This rearrangement joins TRBV6-4 to TRBJ2-5, with D tentatively TRBD1 (6 bases). This CDR3 spans 15 amino acids. Germline assignment: CDR1 MRHNA and CDR2 SNTAGT. V was shortened by 3 bases and J by 5 bases, with 16 bases between the two germline ends. This chain's CDR3 is CASSEAAGVGETQYF. The CDR3 DNA is TGTGCCAGCAGTGAGGCGGCAGGGGTAGGCGAGACCCAGTACTTC.

V is TRBV30 and J is TRBJ1-3; TRBD1 might be the D (6 bases). Per germline, CDR1 GTSNPN and CDR2 SVGIG (reference sequence). Trimming removed 0 bases from V and 8 bases from J, with 14 bases in between. This CDR3 comprises 14 residues. The chain's CDR3 is CAWSVGRKGDTIYF. The CDR3 region has the DNA TGTGCCTGGAGTGTTGGTCGCAAGGGGGACACCATATATTTT.

The chain links TRBV27 to TRBJ2-7, with 9 bases fitting TRBD2. This CDR3 has 15 residues. Germline V gives CDR1 MNHEY, CDR2 SMNVEV (reference sequence). Trimming at V came to 2 bases and at J to 4 bases, leaving 6 bases not matched to a gene. CDR3 amino acids: CASSLSGRPLYEQYF. The CDR3 region has the DNA TGTGCCAGCAGTTTAAGCGGGAGGCCCCTTTACGAGCAGTACTTC.

V gene TRBV27 combines with J gene TRBJ1-5; D is perhaps TRBD1 (6 bases). The germline CDR1 and CDR2 sequences are MNHEY and SMNVEV (reference sequence). The CDR3 has 14 residues. V gave up 6 bases and J gave up 7 bases, with 16 bases separating them. The CDR3 coding sequence is TGTGCCAGCAGCGGGGCGGGGGGGCACCAGCCCCAGCATTTT. It specifies CASSGAGGHQPQHF.

The CDR3 region has the DNA TGTGCCAGCAGCTTCCTCTTTGGCAGGGCGGATTACGAGCAGTACTTC. Protein: CASSFLFGRADYEQYF. The chain couples TRBV11-2 to TRBJ2-7, with D possibly being TRBD1 (5 bases). Trimming removed 3 bases at V and 4 bases at J, with 19 bases between. The germline V gene has CDR1 SGHAT and CDR2 FQNNGV. The CDR3 contains 16 residues. The whole variable domain, remainder taken from reference TRBV11-2 and TRBJ2-7, is EAGVAQSPRYKIIEKRQSVAFWCNPISGHATLYWYQQILGQGPKLLIQFQNNGVVDDSQLPKDRFSAERLKGVDSTLKIQPAKLEDSAVYLCASSFLFGRADYEQYFGPGTRLTVT.

The chain uses TRBV7-2 and TRBJ2-7, with 7 bases lining up with TRBD2. V shed 4 bases, J shed 0 bases, and the junction held 15 bases outside the gene matches. CDR3 length: 18 residues. The germline CDR1 and CDR2 sequences are SGHTA and FQGNSA. DNA for the CDR3: TGTGCCAGCAGCTCCCGGGCCAGCGGGAACGGATACTCCTACGAGCAGTACTTC. Its protein is CASSSRASGNGYSYEQYF.